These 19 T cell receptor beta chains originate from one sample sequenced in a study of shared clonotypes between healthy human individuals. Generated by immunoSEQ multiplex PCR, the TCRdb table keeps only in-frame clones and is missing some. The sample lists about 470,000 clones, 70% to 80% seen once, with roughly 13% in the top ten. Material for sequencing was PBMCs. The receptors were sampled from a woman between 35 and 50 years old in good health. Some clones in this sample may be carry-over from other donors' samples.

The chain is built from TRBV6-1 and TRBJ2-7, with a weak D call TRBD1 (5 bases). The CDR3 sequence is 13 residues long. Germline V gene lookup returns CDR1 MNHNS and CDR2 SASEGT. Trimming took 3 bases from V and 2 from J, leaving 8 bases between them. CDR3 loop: CASSETVTYEQYF. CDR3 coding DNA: TGTGCCAGCAGTGAGACAGTTACCTACGAGCAGTACTTC.

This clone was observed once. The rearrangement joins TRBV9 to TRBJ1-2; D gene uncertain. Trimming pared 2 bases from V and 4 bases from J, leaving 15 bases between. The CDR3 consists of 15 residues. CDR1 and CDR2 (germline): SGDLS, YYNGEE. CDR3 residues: CASSVLGSGTYGYTF. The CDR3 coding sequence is TGTGCCAGCAGCGTCCTCGGGAGCGGAACCTATGGCTACACCTTC.

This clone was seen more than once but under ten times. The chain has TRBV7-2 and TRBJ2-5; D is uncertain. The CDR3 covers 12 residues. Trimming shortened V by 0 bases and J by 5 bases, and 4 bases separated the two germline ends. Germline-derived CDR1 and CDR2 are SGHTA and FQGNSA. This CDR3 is CASSLAIETQYF. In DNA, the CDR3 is TGTGCCAGCAGCTTAGCGATCGAGACCCAGTACTTC. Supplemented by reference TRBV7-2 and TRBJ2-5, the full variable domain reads GAGVSQSPSNKVTEKGKDVELRCDPISGHTALYWYRQSLGQGLEFLIYFQGNSAPDKSGLPSDRFSAERTGGSVSTLTIQRTQQEDSAVYLCASSLAIETQYFGPGTRLLVL.

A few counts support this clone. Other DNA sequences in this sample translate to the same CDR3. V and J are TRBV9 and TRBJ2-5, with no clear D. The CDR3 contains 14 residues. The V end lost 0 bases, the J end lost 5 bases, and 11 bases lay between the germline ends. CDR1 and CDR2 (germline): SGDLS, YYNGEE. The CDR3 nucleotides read TGTGCCAGCAGCGTAGGGGCGGCGGAGGAGACCCAGTACTTC. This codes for CASSVGAAEETQYF.

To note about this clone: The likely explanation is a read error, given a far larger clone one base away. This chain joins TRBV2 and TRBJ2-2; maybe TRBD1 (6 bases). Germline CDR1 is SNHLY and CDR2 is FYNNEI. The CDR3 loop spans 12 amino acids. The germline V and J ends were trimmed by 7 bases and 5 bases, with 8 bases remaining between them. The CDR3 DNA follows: TGTGCCAGCACCCAGGGGACCGGGGAGCTGTTTTTT. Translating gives CASTQGTGELFF.

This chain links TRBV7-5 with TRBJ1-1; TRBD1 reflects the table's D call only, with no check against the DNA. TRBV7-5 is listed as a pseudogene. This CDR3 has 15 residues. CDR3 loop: CARSLVRDRGTEAFF. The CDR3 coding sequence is TGTGCCAGAAGCTTAGTCCGGGACAGGGGAACTGAAGCTTTCTTT.

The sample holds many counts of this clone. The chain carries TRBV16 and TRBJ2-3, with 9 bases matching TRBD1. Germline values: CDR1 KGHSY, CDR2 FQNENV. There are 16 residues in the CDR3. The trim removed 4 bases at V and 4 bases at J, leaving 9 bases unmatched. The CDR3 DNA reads TGTGCCAGCAGCCCCGGACAGGGGTTCTTCTCAGATACGCAGTATTTT. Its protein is CASSPGQGFFSDTQYF. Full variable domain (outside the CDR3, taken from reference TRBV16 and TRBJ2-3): GEEVAQTPKHLVRGEGQKAKLYCAPIKGHSYVFWYQQVLKNEFKFLISFQNENVFDETGMPKERFSAKCLPNSPCSLEIQATKLEDSAVYFCASSPGQGFFSDTQYFGPGTRLTVL.

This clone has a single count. The CDR3: CAIKPPGGNYGYTF. The CDR3, as DNA: TGTGCCATCAAGCCTCCAGGGGGGAACTATGGCTACACCTTC. This chain uses TRBV10-3 with TRBJ1-2; 7 positions agree with TRBD1. The CDR3 is 14 amino acids. Germline V gene data show CDR1 as ENHRY and CDR2 as SYGVKD. V trimming: 7 bases; J trimming: 2 bases; junction bases outside the gene matches: 7.

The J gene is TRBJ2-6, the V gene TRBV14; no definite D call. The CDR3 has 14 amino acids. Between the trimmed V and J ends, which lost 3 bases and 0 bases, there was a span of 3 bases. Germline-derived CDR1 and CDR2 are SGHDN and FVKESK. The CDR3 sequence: CASSQLSGANVLTF. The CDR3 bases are TGTGCCAGCAGCCAGCTCTCTGGGGCCAACGTCCTGACTTTC.

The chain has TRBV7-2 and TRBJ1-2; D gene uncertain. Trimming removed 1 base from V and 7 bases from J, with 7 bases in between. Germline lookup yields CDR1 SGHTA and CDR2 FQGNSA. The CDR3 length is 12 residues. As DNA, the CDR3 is TGTGCCAGCAGCTTAGTAGAGGGTGGCTACACCTTC. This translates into CASSLVEGGYTF.

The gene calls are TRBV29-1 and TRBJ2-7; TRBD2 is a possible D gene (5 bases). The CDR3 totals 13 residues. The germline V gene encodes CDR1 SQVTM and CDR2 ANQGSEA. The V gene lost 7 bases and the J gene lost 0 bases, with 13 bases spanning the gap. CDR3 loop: CSGLGANSYEQYF. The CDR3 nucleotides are TGCAGCGGCTTGGGAGCCAACTCCTACGAGCAGTACTTC.

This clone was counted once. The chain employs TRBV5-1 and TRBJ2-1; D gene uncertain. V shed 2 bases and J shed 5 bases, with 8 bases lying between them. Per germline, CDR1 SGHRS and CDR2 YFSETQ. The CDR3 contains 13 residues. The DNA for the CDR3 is TGCGCCAGCAGCTTCGGACGGAACAATGAGCAGTTCTTC. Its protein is CASSFGRNNEQFF.

The CDR3 DNA reads as TGTGCCAGCTCTCCCCAGGCCGGGGGCGCCTATGGCTACACCTTC. Translating gives CASSPQAGGAYGYTF. This sequence joins TRBV18 and TRBJ1-2; a possible D gene is TRBD1 (6 bases). This CDR3 contains 15 residues. Germline V CDR1 and CDR2: KGHSH, LQKENI. V was trimmed by 6 bases and J by 4 bases, leaving 18 bases between them.

The CDR3 DNA is TGTGCCAGCAGTGAAGCGCGCACAGGAAGAACTGAAGCTTTCTTT. Translating gives CASSEARTGRTEAFF. The chain is built from TRBV6-1 and TRBJ1-1, with a tentative D call TRBD1 (5 bases). V gave up 0 bases and J gave up 5 bases, with 13 bases separating them. This CDR3 comprises 15 residues. Germline V CDR1 and CDR2: MNHNS, SASEGT.

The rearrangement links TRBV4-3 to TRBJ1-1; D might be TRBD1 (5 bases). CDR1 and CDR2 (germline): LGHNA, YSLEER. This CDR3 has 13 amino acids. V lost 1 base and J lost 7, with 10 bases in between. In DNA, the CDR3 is TGCGCCAGCAGCCAAGCGCAGGGAAGTGAAGCTTTCTTT. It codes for CASSQAQGSEAFF.

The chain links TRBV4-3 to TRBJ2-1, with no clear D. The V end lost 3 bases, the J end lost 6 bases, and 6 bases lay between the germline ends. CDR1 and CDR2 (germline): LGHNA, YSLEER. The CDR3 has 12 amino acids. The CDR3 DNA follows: TGCGCCAGCAGCCACGCCGGCAATGAGCAGTTCTTC. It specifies CASSHAGNEQFF.

CDR3 in amino acids: CSVEGQPNEKLFF. The CDR3 DNA is TGCAGCGTTGAAGGGCAGCCAAATGAAAAACTGTTTTTT. The chain links TRBV29-1 to TRBJ1-4; the D is unclear. This CDR3 comprises 13 residues. The germline gives CDR1 SQVTM, CDR2 ANQGSEA. V was pared by 1 base and J by 5 bases, with 8 bases between.

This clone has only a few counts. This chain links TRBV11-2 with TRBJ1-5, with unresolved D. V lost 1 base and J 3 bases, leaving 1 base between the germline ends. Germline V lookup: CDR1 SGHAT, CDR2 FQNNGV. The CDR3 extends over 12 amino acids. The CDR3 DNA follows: TGTGCCAGCAGCTTAGCCAATCAGCCCCAGCATTTT. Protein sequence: CASSLANQPQHF. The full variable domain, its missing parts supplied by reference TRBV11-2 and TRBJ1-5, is EAGVAQSPRYKIIEKRQSVAFWCNPISGHATLYWYQQILGQGPKLLIQFQNNGVVDDSQLPKDRFSAERLKGVDSTLKIQPAKLEDSAVYLCASSLANQPQHFGDGTRLSIL.

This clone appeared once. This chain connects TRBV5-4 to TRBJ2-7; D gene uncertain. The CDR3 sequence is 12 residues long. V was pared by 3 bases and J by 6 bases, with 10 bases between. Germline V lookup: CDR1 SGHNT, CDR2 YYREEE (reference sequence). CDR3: CASSSTPSEQYF. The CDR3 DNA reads TGTGCCAGCAGCTCCACCCCGTCCGAGCAGTACTTC.